The clone carrying this TCR beta chain appeared a few times. Antigen unknown. This sample is drawn from a study of cytomegalovirus exposure and HLA in healthy donors. About the study: An earlier analysis identified fewer than 130 million unique TCR beta sequences in 150 million to 200 million T cells. Study outcomes and limitations: Rarity held for most TCR sequences, but there were some public TCRs that occurred in many donors. An analysis was carried out later, and it reportedly showed fewer N-insertions in an Asian-associated ancestry cluster than the approximately 700-donor mean. From TCR beta sequences, most subjects' HLA-A and HLA-B alleles were reportedly predicted accurately.

Primers: 60 Vbeta forward and 13 Jbeta reverse. Only in-frame clones appear in the TCRdb table, and some are missing; sequencing was by immunoSEQ multiplex PCR. The top ten clones hold approximately 2% of a sample with some 170,000 clones, 81% of them seen once. The CDR3 consists of 16 residues. The V gene end was trimmed by 6 bases and the J gene end by 4 bases; junction bases not matched to a gene: 10. Germline CDR1 and CDR2: MDHEN and SYDVKM. The V and J genes are TRBV28 and TRBJ1-1, with 11 bases matching TRBD1. The clonotype comes from a woman aged 30 to 39 in good health and CMV-seronegative. Sequenced input: PBMCs. This chain's CDR3 is CASRERTGGAVTEAFF. CDR3 sequence (DNA): TGTGCCAGCAGAGAACGGACAGGGGGCGCCGTCACTGAAGCTTTCTTT.